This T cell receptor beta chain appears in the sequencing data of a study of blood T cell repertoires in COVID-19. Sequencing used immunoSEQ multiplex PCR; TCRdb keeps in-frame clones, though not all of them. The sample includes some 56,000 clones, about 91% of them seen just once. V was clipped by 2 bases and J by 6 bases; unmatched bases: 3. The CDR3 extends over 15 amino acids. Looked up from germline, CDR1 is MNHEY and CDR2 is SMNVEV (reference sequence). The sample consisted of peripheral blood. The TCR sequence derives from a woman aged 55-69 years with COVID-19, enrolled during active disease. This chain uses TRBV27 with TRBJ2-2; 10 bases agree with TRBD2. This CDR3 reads CASSLERGGPGELFF. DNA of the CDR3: TGTGCCAGCAGTTTAGAGCGGGGGGGCCCCGGGGAGCTGTTTTTT.